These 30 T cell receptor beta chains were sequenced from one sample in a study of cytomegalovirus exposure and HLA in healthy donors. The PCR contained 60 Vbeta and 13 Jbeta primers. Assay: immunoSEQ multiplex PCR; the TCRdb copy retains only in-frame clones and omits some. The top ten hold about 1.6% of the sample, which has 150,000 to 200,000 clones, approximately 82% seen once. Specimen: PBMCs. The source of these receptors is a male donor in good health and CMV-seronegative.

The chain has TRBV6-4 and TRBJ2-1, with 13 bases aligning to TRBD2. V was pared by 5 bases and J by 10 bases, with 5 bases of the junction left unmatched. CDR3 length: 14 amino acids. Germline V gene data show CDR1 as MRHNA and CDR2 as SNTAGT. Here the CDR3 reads CASSPGLAGREQFF. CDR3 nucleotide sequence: TGTGCCAGCAGTCCGGGACTAGCGGGGAGGGAGCAGTTCTTC.

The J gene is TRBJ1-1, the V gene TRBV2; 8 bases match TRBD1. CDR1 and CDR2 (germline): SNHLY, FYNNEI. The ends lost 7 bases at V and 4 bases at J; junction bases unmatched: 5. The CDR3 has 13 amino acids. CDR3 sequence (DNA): TGTGCCAGCAATGGACAGGGTTTCACTGAAGCTTTCTTT. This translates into CASNGQGFTEAFF.

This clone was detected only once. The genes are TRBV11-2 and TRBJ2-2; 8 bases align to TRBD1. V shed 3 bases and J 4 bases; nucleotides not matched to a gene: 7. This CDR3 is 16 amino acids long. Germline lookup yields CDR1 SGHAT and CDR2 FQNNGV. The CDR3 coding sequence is TGTGCCAGCAGCTTGGCCGGACAGGGATTCACCGGGGAGCTGTTTTTT. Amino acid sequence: CASSLAGQGFTGELFF.

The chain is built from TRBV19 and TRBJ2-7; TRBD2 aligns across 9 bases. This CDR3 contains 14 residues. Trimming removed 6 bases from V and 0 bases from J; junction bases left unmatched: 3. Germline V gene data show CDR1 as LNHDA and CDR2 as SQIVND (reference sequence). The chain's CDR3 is CASRFSGSSYEQYF. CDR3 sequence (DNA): TGTGCCAGTAGGTTTAGCGGGAGCTCCTACGAGCAGTACTTC.

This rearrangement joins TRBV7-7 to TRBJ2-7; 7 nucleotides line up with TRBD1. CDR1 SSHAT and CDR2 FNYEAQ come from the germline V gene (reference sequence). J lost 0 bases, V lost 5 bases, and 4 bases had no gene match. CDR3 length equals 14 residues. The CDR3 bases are TGTGCCAGCAGCCGGGACAGCGACTCCTACGAGCAGTACTTC. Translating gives CASSRDSDSYEQYF.

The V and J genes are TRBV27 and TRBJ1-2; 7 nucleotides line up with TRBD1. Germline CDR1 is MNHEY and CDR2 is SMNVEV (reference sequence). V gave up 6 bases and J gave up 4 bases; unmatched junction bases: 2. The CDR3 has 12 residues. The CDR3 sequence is CASSRGTYGYTF. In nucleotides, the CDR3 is TGTGCCAGCAGCAGGGGGACCTATGGCTACACCTTC.

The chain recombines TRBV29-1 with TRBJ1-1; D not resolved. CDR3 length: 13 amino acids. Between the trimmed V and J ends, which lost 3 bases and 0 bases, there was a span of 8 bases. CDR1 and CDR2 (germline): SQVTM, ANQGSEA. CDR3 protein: CSVDGRMNTEAFF. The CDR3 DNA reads TGCAGCGTTGATGGCAGAATGAACACTGAAGCTTTCTTT.

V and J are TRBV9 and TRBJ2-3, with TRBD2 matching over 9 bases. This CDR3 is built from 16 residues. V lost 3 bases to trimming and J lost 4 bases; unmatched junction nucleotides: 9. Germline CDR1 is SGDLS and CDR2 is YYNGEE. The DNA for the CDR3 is TGTGCCAGCAGCGGACCTTTAGCGGGGGTAGCAGATACGCAGTATTTT. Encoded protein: CASSGPLAGVADTQYF.

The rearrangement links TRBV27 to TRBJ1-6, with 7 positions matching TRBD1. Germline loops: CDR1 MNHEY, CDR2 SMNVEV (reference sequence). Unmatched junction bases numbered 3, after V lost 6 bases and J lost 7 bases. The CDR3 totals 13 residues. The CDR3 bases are TGTGCCAGCAGCACGACAGGGAATTCACCCCTCCACTTT. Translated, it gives CASSTTGNSPLHF.

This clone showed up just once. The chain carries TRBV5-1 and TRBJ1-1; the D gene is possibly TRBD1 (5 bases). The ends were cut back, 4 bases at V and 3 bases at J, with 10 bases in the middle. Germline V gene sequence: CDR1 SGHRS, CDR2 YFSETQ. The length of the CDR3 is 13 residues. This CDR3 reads CASSRRVDTEAFF. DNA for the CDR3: TGCGCCAGCAGCCGCAGGGTGGACACTGAAGCTTTCTTT.

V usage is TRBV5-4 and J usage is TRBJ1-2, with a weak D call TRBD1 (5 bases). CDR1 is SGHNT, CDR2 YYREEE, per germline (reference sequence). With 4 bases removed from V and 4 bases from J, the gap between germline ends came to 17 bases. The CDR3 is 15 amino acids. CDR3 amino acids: CASSGGGGRIYGYTF. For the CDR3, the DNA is TGTGCCAGCAGCGGGGGGGGTGGGCGGATCTATGGCTACACCTTC. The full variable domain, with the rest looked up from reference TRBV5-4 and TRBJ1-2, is ETGVTQSPTHLIKTRGQQVTLRCSSQSGHNTVSWYQQALGQGPQFIFQYYREEENGRGNFPPRFSGLQFPNYSSELNVNALELDDSALYLCASSGGGGRIYGYTFGSGTRLTVV.

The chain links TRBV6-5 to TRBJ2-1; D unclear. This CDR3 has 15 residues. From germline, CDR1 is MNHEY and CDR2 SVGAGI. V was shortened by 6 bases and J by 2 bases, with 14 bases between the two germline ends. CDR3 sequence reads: CASSPTFPPYNEQFF. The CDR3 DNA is TGTGCCAGCAGCCCAACTTTCCCGCCCTACAATGAGCAGTTCTTC.

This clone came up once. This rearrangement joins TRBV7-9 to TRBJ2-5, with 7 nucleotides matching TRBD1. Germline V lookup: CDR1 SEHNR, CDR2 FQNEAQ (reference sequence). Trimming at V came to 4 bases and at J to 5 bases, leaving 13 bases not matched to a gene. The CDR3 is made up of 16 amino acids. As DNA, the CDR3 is TGTGCCAGCAGCTGCACAGGGGAGTTTTCAGGGGAGACCCAGTACTTC. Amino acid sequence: CASSCTGEFSGETQYF.

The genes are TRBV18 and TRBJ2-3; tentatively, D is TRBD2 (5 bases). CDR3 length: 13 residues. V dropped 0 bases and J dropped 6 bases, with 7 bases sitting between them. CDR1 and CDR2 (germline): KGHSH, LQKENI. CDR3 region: CASSPPGGDTQYF. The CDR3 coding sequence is TGTGCCAGCTCACCACCGGGCGGGGATACGCAGTATTTT.

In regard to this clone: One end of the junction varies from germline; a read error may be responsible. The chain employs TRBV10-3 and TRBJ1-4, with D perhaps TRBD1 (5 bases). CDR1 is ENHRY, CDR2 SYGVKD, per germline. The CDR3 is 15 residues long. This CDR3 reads CTISDKGPTNEKLFF. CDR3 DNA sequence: TGTACCATCAGTGATAAGGGGCCCACTAATGAAAAACTGTTTTTT.

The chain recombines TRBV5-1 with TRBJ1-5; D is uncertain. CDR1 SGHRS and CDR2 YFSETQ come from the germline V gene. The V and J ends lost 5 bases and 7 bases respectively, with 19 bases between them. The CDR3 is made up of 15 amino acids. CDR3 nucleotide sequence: TGCGCCAGCAGTTACGATGGAGGCGGCGACCAGCCCCAGCATTTT. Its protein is CASSYDGGGDQPQHF.

The CDR3 region has the DNA TGCGCCAGTTCGAAGGGACACAATCAGCCCCAGCATTTT. Amino acids: CASSKGHNQPQHF. The V gene is TRBV5-1, the J gene TRBJ1-5; D is perhaps TRBD1 (6 bases). Per the germline V gene, CDR1 is SGHRS and CDR2 is YFSETQ. The CDR3 loop spans 13 amino acids. Trimming left V 8 bases short and J 3 bases short, with 12 bases between.

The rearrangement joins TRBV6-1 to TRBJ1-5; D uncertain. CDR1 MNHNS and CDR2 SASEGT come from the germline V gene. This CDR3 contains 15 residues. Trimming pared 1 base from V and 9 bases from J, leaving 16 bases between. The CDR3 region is CASSEGSGIFRPQHF. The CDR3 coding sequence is TGTGCCAGCAGTGAAGGTTCGGGAATATTCCGGCCCCAGCATTTT.

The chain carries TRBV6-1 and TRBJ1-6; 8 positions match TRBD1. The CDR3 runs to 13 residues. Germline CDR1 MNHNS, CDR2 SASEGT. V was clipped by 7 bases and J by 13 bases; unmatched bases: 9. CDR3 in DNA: TGTGCCAGCATCCCAGGACAGGGTGGGCCCCTCCACTTT. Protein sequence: CASIPGQGGPLHF.

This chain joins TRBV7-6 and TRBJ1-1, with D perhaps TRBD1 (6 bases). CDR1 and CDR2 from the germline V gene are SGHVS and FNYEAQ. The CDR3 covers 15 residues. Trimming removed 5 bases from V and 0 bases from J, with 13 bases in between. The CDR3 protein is CASSTIQGLNTEAFF. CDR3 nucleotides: TGTGCCAGCAGCACAATACAGGGATTGAACACTGAAGCTTTCTTT.

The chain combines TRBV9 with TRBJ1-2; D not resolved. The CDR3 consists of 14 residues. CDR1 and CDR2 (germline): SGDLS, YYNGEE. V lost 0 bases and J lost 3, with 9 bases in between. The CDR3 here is CASSVGVSDYGYTF. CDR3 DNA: TGTGCCAGCAGCGTAGGGGTTAGCGACTATGGCTACACCTTC.

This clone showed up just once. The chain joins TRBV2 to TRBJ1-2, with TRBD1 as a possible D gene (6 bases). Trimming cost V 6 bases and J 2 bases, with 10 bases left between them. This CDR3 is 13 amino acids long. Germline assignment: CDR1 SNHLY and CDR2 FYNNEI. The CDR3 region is CASSRDKNYGYTF. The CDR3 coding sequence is TGTGCCAGCAGCCGGGACAAGAACTATGGCTACACCTTC.

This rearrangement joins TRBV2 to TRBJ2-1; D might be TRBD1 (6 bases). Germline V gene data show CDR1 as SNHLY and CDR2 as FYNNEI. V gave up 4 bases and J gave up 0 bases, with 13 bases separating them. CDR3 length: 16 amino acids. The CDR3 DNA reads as TGTGCCAGCAGTGGACGACAGGTGAGCTCCTACAATGAGCAGTTCTTC. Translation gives CASSGRQVSSYNEQFF.

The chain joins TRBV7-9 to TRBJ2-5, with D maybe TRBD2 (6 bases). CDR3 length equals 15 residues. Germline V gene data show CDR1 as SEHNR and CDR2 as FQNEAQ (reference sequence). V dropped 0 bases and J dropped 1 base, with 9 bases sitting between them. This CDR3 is CASSLAFGGQETQYF. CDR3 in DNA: TGTGCCAGCAGCTTAGCGTTCGGGGGCCAAGAGACCCAGTACTTC.

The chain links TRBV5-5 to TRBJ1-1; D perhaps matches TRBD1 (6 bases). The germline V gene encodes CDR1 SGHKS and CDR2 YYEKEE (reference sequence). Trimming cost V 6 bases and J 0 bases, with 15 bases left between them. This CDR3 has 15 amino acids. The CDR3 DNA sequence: TGTGCCAGCAAGCTTGAGGACAGCTTGAACACTGAAGCTTTCTTT. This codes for CASKLEDSLNTEAFF.

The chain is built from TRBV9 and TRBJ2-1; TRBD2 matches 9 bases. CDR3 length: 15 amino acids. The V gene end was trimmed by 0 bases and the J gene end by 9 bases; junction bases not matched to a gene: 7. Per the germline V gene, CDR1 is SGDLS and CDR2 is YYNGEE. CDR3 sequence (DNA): TGTGCCAGCAGCGTAGTCCAGCGGGGGGACGGTGAGCAGTTCTTC. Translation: CASSVVQRGDGEQFF.

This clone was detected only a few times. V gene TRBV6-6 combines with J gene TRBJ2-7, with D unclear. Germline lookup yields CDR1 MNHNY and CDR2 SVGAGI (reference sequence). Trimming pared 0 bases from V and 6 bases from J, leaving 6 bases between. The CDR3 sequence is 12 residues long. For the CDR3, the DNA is TGTGCCAGCAGTTACTCGACGGGCGAGCAGTACTTC. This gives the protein CASSYSTGEQYF.

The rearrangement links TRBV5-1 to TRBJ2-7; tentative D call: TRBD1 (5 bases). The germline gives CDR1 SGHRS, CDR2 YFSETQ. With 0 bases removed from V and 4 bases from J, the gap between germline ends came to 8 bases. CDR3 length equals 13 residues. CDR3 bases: TGCGCCAGCAGCTTGGGACAGTTATACGAGCAGTACTTC. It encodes CASSLGQLYEQYF.

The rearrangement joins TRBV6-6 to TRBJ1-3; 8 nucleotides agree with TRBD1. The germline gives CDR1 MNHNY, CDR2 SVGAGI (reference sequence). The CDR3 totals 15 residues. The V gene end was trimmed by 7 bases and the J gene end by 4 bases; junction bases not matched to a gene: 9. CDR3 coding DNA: TGTGCCAGCACTGTCCCCGGGGACAGGGGAAACACCATATATTTT. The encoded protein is CASTVPGDRGNTIYF.

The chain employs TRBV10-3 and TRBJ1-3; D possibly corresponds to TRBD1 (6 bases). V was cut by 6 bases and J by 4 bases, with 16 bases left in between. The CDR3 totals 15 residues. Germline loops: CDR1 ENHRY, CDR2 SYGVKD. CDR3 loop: CAIRPGGLVGNTIYF. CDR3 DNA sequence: TGTGCCATCAGACCGGGGGGGCTGGTGGGAAACACCATATATTTT.